This TCR beta chain was obtained from a study of T cells expressing NK-cell markers. From germline, CDR1 is MNHNY and CDR2 SVGAGI (reference sequence). This CDR3 region has 13 residues. Regarding the study as a whole: HCMV specificity of the expanded NKG2C+ T cell clones was not established.

On this clonotype: Its target is not known.

Reanalyzing the 5' RACE reads, TCRdb keeps one entry per CDR3 protein, without DNA. This repertoire includes 350,000 to 400,000 distinct CDR3 sequences. Sequenced sample: blood T cells: a sorted CD56 or NKG2C T cell subset, CD4+ or CD8+ T cells, or bulk PBMC T cells (not recorded which). The rearrangement joins TRBV6-6 to TRBJ2-5; TCRdb names TRBD1, which stays unverified in the absence of DNA. The clonotype was recovered from a woman aged 50 to 60 in good health. The chain's CDR3 is CASGRGRRETQYF.